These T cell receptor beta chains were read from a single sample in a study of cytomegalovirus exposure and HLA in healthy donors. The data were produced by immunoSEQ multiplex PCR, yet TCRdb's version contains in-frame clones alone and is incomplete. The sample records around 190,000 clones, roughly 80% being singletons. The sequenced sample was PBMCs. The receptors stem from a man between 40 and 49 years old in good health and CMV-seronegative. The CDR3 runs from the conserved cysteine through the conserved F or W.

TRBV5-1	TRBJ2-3	CASSGRTSVSDTQYF
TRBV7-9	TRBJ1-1	CASSSTPNTEAFF
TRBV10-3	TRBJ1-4	CAISVSGVGEKLFF
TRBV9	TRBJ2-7	CASSEGTSGRGYSYEQYF
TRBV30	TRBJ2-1	CAWTGIYEQFF
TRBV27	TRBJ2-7	CASSLSGLLYEQYF
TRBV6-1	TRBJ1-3	CASSPRGGAGNTIYF
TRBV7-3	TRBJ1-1	CASSLMAMVPVNTEAFF
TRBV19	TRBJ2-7	CASSSGQGPYEQYF
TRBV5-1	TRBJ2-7	CASSLGGRSYEQYF
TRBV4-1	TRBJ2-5	CASSLVFGPKETQYF
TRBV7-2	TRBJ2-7	CASSRDRGSYEQYF
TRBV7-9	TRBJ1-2	CSSSLGPSGYTF
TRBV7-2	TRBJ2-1	CASSTGLATNEQFF
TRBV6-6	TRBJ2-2	CASSPRTGIGELFF
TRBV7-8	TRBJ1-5	CASSLAGTENSNQPQHF
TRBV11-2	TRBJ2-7	CASSLGTSGGIYEQYF
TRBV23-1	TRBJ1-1	CASSQSAGGEDTEAFF
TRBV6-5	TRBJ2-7	CASSYNSGQGANEQYF
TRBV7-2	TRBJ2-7	CASSWGGFTEQYF
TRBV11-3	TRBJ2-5	CASSARNEETQYF
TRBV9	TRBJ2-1	CASSVVSVAGGVDEQFF
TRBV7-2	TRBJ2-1	CASSSTPVNEQFF
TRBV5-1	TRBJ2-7	CASSWDRTYEQYF
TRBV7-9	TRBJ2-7	CASSLGANYLYEQYF
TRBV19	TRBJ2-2	CASGPSAGELFF
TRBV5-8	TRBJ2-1	CASSLAGFSSYNEQFF
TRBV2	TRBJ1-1	CASSTHGGTEAFF
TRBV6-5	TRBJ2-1	CASSYDRVSVGEQFF
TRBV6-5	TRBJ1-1	CASSYSSRDTEAFF
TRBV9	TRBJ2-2	CASSRGGGELFF
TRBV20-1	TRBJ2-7	CSARSQAEQYF
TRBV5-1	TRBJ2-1	CASSSGLGADEQFF
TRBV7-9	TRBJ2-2	CASSLGGIGELFF
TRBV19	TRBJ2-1	CASSPTGYYNEQFF
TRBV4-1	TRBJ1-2	CASSTTDRSGGYTF
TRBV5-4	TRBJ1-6	CASSLVGTPTSNSPLHF
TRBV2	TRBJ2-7	CASTQGTSVSYEQYF
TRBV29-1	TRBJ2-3	CSVKTGSTQYF
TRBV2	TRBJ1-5	CASSVVSGGRISNQPQHF
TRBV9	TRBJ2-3	CASSGTSGTTDTQYF
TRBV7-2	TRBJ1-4	CASSLSYINEKLFF
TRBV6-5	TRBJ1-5	CASSATGISNQPQHF
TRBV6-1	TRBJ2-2	CASRAGTSITGELFF
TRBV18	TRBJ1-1	CASSPDGQAYMNTEAFF
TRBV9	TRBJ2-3	CASSVGGGLGADTQYF
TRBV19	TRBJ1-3	CASGEGNTIYF
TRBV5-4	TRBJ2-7	CASSPDSPPYEQYF
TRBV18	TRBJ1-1	CASSPPNSRQNTEAFF
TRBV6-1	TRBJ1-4	CASRGAGLLFF
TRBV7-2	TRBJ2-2	CASSRQGNTGELFF
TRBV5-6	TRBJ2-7	CASSYGGFYEQYF
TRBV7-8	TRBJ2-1	CASSPERGNNEQFF
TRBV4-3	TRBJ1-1	CASSQGPGNTEAFF
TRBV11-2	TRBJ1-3	CASSITGGSGNTIYF